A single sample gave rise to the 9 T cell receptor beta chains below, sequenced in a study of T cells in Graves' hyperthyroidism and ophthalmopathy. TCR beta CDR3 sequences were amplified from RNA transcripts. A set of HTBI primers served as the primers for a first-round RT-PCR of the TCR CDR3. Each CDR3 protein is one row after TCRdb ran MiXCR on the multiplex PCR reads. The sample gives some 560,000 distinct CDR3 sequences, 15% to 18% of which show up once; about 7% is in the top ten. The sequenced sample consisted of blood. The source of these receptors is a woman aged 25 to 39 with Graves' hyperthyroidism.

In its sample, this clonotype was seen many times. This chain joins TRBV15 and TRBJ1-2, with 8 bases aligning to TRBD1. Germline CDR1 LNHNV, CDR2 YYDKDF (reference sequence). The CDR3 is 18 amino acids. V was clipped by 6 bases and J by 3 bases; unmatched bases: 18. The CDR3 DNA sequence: TGTGCCACCAGAGCTCCCCGGGACAGGACACGAGGGGACTATGGCTACACCTTC. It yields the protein CATRAPRDRTRGDYGYTF.

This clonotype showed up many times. The DNA of the CDR3 is TGCGCCAGCAGCCAAGAGGGGGGACAGGCCTACGAGCAGTACTTC. Translated: CASSQEGGQAYEQYF. The chain recombines TRBV4-3 with TRBJ2-7; 8 nucleotides match TRBD1. V trimming: 0 bases; J trimming: 2 bases; junction bases outside the gene matches: 3. This CDR3 comprises 15 residues. Germline V gene data show CDR1 as LGHNA and CDR2 as YSLEER.

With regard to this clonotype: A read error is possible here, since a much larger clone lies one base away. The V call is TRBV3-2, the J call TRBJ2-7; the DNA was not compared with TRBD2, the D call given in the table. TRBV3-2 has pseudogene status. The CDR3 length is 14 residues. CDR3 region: CASSHGPLRGEQYF. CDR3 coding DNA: TGTGCCAGCAGCCACGGACCTCTCCGAGGGGAGCAGTACTTC.

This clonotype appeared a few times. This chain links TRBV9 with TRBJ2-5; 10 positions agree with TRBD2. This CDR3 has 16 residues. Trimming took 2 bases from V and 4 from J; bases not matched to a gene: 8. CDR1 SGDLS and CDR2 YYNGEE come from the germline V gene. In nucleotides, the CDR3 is TGTGCCAGCAGCGTTTCTAGCGGGAGATCGGGAGAGACCCAGTACTTC. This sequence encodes CASSVSSGRSGETQYF.

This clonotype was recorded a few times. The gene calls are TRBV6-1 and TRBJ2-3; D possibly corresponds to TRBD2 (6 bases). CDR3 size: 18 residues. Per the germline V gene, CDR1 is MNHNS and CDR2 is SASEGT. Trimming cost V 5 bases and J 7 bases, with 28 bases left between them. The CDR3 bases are TGTGCCAGCAGTTCATTTGCGGCTAGCGTAATGGGTACGAATACGCAGTATTTT. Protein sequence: CASSSFAASVMGTNTQYF.

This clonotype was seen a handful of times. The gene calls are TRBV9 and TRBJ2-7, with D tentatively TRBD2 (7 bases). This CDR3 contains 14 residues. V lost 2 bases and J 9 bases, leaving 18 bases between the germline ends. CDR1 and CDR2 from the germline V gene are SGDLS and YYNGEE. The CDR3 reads CASSVGGLASGQYF. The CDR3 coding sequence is TGTGCCAGCAGCGTGGGGGGGCTAGCATCGGGGCAGTACTTC.

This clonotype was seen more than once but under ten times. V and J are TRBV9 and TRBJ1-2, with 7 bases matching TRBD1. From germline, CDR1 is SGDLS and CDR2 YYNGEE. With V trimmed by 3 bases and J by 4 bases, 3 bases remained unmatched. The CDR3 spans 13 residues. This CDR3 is CASSAGTVYGYTF. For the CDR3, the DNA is TGTGCCAGCAGCGCTGGGACAGTCTATGGCTACACCTTC.

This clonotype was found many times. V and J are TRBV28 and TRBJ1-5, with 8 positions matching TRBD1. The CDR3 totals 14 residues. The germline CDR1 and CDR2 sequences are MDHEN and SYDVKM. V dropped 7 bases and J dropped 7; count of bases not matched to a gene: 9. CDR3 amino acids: CASNAGGAGQPQHF. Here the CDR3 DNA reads TGTGCCAGCAACGCAGGGGGCGCGGGGCAGCCCCAGCATTTT.

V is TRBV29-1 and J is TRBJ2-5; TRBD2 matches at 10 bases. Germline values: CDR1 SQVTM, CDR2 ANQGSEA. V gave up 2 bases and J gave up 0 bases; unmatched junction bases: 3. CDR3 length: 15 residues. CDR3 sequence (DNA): TGCAGCGTTGAATGGCTAGCGGGAGACCAAGAGACCCAGTACTTC. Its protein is CSVEWLAGDQETQYF.